This T cell receptor beta chain came from a study of cytomegalovirus exposure and HLA in healthy donors. Some clones are missing from TCRdb's copy, which holds only in-frame ones; the method was immunoSEQ multiplex PCR. The sample lists approximately 120,000 clones; roughly 89% were seen once. CDR3 size: 16 residues. V lost 4 bases to trimming and J lost 1 base, with 14 bases between them. Per germline, CDR1 PRHDT and CDR2 FYEKMQ (reference sequence). The source of this sequence is a woman aged 18-29 years in good health and CMV-seronegative. The chain has TRBV13 and TRBJ2-1; perhaps TRBD1 as D (5 bases). The specimen was PBMCs. The CDR3 spells CASSSPFPGSYNEQFF. CDR3 nucleotide sequence: TGTGCCAGCAGCTCCCCCTTCCCAGGGTCCTACAATGAGCAGTTCTTC.